The source of this TCR beta chain is a study of blood T cell repertoires in COVID-19. This table comes from immunoSEQ multiplex PCR, and its TCRdb copy is limited to in-frame clones, with some not included. Altogether just under 90,000 clones are present, roughly 84% being singletons, with the ten largest covering around 3%. Per germline, CDR1 SGHRS and CDR2 YFSETQ. There are 16 residues in the CDR3. Unmatched junction bases numbered 5, after V lost 1 base and J lost 1 base. Sequencing used peripheral blood. The chain combines TRBV5-1 with TRBJ2-3; 8 nucleotides match TRBD2. The receptor was isolated from a woman of 80 years or more with acute or convalescent COVID-19. Here the CDR3 DNA reads TGCGCCAGCAGCTTGAGGGCTAGCGGGCGCACAGATACGCAGTATTTT. Protein product: CASSLRASGRTDTQYF.